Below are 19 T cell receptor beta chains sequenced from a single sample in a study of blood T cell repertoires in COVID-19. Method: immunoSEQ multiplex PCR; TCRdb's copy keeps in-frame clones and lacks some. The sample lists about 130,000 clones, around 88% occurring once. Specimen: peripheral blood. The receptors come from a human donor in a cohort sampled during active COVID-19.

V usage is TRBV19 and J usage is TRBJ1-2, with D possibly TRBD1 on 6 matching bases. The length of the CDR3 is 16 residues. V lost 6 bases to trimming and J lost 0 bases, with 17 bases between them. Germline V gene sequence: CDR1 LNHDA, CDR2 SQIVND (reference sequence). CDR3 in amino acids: CASRKQGIQSNYGYTF. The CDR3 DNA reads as TGTGCCAGTAGGAAGCAGGGGATTCAATCTAACTATGGCTACACCTTC.

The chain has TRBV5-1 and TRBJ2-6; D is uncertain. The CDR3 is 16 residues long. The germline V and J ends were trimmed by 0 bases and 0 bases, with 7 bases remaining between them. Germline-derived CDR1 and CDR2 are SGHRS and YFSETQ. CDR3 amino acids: CASSLAPGSGANVLTF. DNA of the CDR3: TGCGCCAGCAGCTTGGCCCCGGGCTCTGGGGCCAACGTCCTGACTTTC.

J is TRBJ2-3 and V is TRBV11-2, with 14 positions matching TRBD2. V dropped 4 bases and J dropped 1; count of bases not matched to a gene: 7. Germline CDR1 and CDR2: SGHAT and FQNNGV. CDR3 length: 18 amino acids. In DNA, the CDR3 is TGTGCCAGCAGCTCGGGACTAGCGGGAGTTCTGGGCACAGATACGCAGTATTTT. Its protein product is CASSSGLAGVLGTDTQYF.

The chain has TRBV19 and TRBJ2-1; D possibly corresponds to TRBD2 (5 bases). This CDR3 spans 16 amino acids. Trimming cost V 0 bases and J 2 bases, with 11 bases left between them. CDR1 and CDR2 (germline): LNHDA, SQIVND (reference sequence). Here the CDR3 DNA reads TGTGCCAGTAGTATAGACGCGGGCCGGGCCTACAATGAGCAGTTCTTC. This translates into CASSIDAGRAYNEQFF.

As DNA, the CDR3 is TGTGCCAGCAGTACCTCGACACAACTCCACACTGAAGCTTTCTTT. Translated: CASSTSTQLHTEAFF. The chain carries TRBV25-1 and TRBJ1-1; D call uncertain. CDR1 and CDR2 from the germline V gene are MGHDK and SYGVNS. The CDR3 has 15 amino acids. The V end lost 5 bases, the J end lost 3 bases, and 16 bases lay between the germline ends.

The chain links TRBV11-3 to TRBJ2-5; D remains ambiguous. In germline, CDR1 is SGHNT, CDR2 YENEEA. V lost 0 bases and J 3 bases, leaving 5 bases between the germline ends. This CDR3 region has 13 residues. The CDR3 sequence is CASSLEQKETQYF. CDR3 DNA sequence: TGTGCCAGCAGCTTAGAACAGAAAGAGACCCAGTACTTC.

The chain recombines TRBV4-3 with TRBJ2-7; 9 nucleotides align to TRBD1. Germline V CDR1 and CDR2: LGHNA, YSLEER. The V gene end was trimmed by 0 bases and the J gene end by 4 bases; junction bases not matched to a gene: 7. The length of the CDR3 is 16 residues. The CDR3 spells CASSQERDRVVYEQYF. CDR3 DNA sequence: TGCGCCAGCAGCCAAGAGAGGGACAGGGTCGTTTACGAGCAGTACTTC.

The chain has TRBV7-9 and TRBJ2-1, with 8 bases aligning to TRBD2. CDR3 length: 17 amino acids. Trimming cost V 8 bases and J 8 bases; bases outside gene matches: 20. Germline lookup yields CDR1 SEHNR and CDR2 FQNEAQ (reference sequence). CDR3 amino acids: CASEGPFSGTWGYEQFF. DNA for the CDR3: TGTGCCAGCGAGGGCCCCTTTAGCGGGACCTGGGGTTATGAGCAGTTCTTC.

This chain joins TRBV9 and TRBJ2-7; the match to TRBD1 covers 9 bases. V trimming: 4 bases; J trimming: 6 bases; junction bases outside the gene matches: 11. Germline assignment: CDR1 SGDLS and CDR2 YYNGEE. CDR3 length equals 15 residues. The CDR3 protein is CASSLTGGQGAEQYF. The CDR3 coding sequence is TGTGCCAGCAGCCTCACAGGGGGCCAGGGCGCCGAGCAGTACTTC.

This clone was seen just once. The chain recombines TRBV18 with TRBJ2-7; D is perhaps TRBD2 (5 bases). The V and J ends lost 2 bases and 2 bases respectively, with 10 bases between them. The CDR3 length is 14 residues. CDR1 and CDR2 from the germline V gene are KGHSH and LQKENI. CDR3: CASSPGGPTYEQYF. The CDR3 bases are TGTGCCAGCTCACCAGGCGGGCCCACCTACGAGCAGTACTTC.

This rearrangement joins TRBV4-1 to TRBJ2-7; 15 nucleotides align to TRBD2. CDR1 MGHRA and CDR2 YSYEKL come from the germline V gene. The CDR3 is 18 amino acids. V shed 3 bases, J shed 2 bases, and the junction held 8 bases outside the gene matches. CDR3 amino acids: CASSQGTSGRLLAYEQYF. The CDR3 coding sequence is TGCGCCAGCAGCCAGGGGACTAGCGGGAGGCTTCTCGCCTACGAGCAGTACTTC.

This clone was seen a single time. CDR3 loop: CASSYSTRGGSGYTF. CDR3 sequence (DNA): TGTGCCAGCAGTTACTCGACAAGGGGAGGTTCGGGCTACACCTTC. The chain uses TRBV6-5 and TRBJ1-2; weak D call: TRBD1 (5 bases). V was trimmed by 0 bases and J by 8 bases, leaving 16 bases between them. Per the germline V gene, CDR1 is MNHEY and CDR2 is SVGAGI. The CDR3 covers 15 residues.

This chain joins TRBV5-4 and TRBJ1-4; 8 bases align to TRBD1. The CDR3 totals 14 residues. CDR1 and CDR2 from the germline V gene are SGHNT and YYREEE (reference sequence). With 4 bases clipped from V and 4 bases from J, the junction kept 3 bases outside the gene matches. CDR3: CASSPDRVNEKLFF. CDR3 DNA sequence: TGTGCCAGCAGCCCGGACAGGGTTAATGAAAAACTGTTTTTT.

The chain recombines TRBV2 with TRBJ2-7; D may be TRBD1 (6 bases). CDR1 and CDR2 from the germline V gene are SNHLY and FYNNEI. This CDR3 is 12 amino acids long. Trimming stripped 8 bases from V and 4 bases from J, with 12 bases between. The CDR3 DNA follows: TGTGCCAGCCAAGCAGGGGAATACGAGCAGTACTTC. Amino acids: CASQAGEYEQYF.

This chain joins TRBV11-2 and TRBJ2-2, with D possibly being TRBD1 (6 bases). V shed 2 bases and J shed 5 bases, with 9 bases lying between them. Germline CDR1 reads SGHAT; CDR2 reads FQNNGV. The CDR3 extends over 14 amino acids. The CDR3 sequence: CASSLSRGTGELFF. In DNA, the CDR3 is TGTGCCAGCAGCTTAAGCAGGGGAACCGGGGAGCTGTTTTTT.

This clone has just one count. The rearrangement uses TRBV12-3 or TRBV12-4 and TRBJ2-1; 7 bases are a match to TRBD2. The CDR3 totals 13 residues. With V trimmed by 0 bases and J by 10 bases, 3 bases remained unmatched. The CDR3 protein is CASSLAGAGEQFF. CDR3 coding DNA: TGTGCCAGCAGTTTAGCGGGAGCGGGGGAGCAGTTCTTC.

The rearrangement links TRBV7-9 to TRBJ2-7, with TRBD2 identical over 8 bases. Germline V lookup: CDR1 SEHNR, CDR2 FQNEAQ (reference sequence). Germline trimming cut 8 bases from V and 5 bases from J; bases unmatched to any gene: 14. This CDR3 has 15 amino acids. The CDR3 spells CASVSSGGSSNEQYF. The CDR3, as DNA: TGTGCCAGCGTATCCTCGGGAGGGAGTAGCAACGAGCAGTACTTC.

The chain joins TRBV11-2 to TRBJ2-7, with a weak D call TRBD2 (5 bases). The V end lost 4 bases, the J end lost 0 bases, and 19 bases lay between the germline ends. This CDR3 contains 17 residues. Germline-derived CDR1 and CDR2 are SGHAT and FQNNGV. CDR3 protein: CASSSTRHLASSYEQYF. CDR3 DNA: TGTGCCAGCAGCTCAACGAGACACCTAGCCTCCTCCTACGAGCAGTACTTC.

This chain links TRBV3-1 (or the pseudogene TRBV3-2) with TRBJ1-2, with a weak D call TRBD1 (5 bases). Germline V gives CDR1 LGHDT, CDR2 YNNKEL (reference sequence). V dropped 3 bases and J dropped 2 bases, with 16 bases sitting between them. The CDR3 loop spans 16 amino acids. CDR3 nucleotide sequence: TGTGCCAGCAGCCATTCCAGTGGGCGGGGGAACTATGGCTACACCTTC. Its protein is CASSHSSGRGNYGYTF.